Detailed here is one TCR beta chain. Its target is not known. The data originate from a study of blood T cells in healthy people across ages. Study summary: Template switching caught about one barcoded beta molecule for each two T cells. General study points: Age brought a roughly linear fall in TCR beta diversity measured per million T cells.

The germline gives CDR1 SGHTA, CDR2 FQGNSA. V was clipped by 2 bases and J by 5 bases; unmatched bases: 6. CDR3 length: 15 amino acids. PCR was performed a second time for about 6 to 11 cycles using a sample-barcoded 5' primer and a J-beta primer mix. TCRdb re-analysed the 5' RACE reads in MiXCR, keeping a single row per CDR3 protein. The repertoire includes around 1,900,000 distinct CDR3 sequences, approximately 40% of them detected once, and roughly 23% sits in the top ten. The draw of peripheral blood yielded 8.5 to 10 milliliters from each donor. Total RNA amounts of at least 6 micrograms were extracted per sample.

The rearrangement joins TRBV7-2 to TRBJ2-1; 7 bases agree with TRBD1. The sequenced material came from blood. This sequence was found in a human donor in good health. The CDR3 coding sequence is TGTGCCAGCAGCTTATTGTGGGACAGAGACAATGAGCAGTTCTTC. This codes for CASSLLWDRDNEQFF.